These T cell receptor beta chains were read from a single sample in a study of identical twins. TCRdb ran MiXCR on the 5' RACE reads and lists one entry per CDR3 protein. In the table there are approximately 690,000 distinct CDR3 sequences, approximately 6% of which are singletons. Sequenced: naive T cells sorted from blood. The source of these receptors is a man younger than 30 in good health. The CDR3 runs from the conserved cysteine through the conserved F or W. D genes are given only for firm matches. Clone size appears in some rows only: once, few, many, or a class for an expanded clone.

CDR3 length	D gene	clone size	V gene	J gene	CDR3 protein	CDR3 DNA
13	.	.	TRBV5-1	TRBJ2-7	CASQQGIMYEQYF	TGCGCCAGTCAACAGGGTATAATGTACGAGCAGTACTTC
14	TRBD1	many	TRBV10-3	TRBJ2-1	CATSRDRDMAEQFF	TGTGCCACCTCCCGGGACAGGGATATGGCTGAGCAGTTCTTC
16	TRBD2	.	TRBV6-1	TRBJ2-1	CASSPSGSGSYNEQFF	TGTGCCAGCAGTCCCAGCGGGAGCGGCTCCTACAATGAGCAGTTCTTC
13	.	.	TRBV19	TRBJ1-2	CASSIDRSRSYTF	TGTGCCAGTAGTATAGATCGTTCCCGGAGCTACACCTTC
14	.	few	TRBV7-3	TRBJ2-7	CASSPEGVSVKQYF	TGTGCCAGCAGCCCGGAGGGGGTGTCGGTGAAGCAGTACTTC
15	TRBD2	many	TRBV4-2	TRBJ2-1	CASSLGSGEGNEQFF	TGTGCCAGCAGCCTGGGTAGCGGGGAGGGCAATGAGCAGTTCTTC
17	TRBD1	.	TRBV5-1	TRBJ1-6	CASSFNRDSVINSPLHF	TGCGCCAGCAGCTTCAACCGGGACAGTGTCATTAATTCACCCCTCCACTTT
15	TRBD1	many	TRBV20-1	TRBJ2-7	CSARLPEGAEYEQYF	TGCAGTGCTAGATTACCCGAGGGGGCCGAGTACGAGCAGTACTTC
14	.	many	TRBV11-2	TRBJ2-5	CASSLAGVSETQYF	TGTGCCAGCAGCTTAGCAGGAGTATCGGAGACCCAGTACTTC
15	TRBD2	.	TRBV5-1	TRBJ2-1	CASSWTSGSINEQFF	TGCGCCAGCAGCTGGACTAGCGGGAGTATCAATGAGCAGTTCTTC
13	.	many	TRBV2	TRBJ2-3	CASSRRGQDTQYF	TGTGCCAGCAGTAGGAGGGGCCAGGATACGCAGTATTTT
17	.	.	TRBV5-1	TRBJ2-2	CASSLVGAEPNTGELFF	TGCGCCAGCAGCTTGGTCGGGGCAGAGCCGAACACCGGGGAGCTGTTTTTT
12	.	many	TRBV29-1	TRBJ1-2	CSVAGSNYGYTF	TGCAGCGTGGCGGGGAGTAACTATGGCTACACCTTC
15	.	many	TRBV6-1	TRBJ2-1	CASSLMVSSYNEQFF	TGTGCCAGCAGTCTAATGGTGAGCTCCTACAATGAGCAGTTCTTC
16	TRBD1	few	TRBV7-6	TRBJ1-6	CASSLASQGARSPLHF	TGTGCCAGCAGCTTAGCCTCACAGGGGGCACGTTCACCCCTCCACTTT
15	TRBD2	many	TRBV27	TRBJ2-2	CASTVGGADTGELFF	TGTGCCAGCACTGTCGGGGGGGCGGACACCGGGGAGCTGTTTTTT
14	.	.	TRBV27	TRBJ1-1	CASSSRVVDTEAFF	TGTGCCAGCAGTTCGCGCGTGGTAGACACTGAAGCTTTCTTT
18	TRBD2	.	TRBV3-1	TRBJ2-2	CASSQVSSGRPGTGELFF	TGTGCCAGCAGCCAAGTTTCTAGCGGGAGGCCCGGCACCGGGGAGCTGTTTTTT
19	TRBD2	many	TRBV11-2	TRBJ2-7	CASSPETPRLAGDLYEQYF	TGTGCCAGCAGCCCAGAGACCCCTAGACTAGCGGGAGACCTCTACGAGCAGTACTTC
20	TRBD2	few	TRBV11-1	TRBJ2-2	CASSWGLAGGPGANTGELFF	TGTGCCAGCAGCTGGGGACTAGCGGGAGGGCCGGGCGCGAACACCGGGGAGCTGTTTTTT
10	.	many	TRBV27	TRBJ2-3	CASQGDTQYF	TGTGCCAGTCAAGGGGATACGCAGTATTTT
14	.	few	TRBV18	TRBJ2-7	CASSPPMDYMEQYF	TGTGCCAGCTCACCACCTATGGATTACATGGAGCAGTACTTC
12	.	.	TRBV5-1	TRBJ2-1	CASSQEGIEQFF	TGCGCCAGCAGCCAGGAGGGGATTGAGCAGTTCTTC
16	TRBD2	many	TRBV10-3	TRBJ2-1	CATEGSTSGRATGQFF	TGTGCCACCGAAGGTAGTACTAGCGGGAGGGCCACCGGGCAGTTCTTC
16	TRBD2	.	TRBV7-2	TRBJ2-1	CASSPRTSGLTGEQFF	TGTGCCAGCAGCCCCAGGACTAGCGGCCTGACCGGGGAGCAGTTCTTC
14	.	many	TRBV12-3/TRBV12-4	TRBJ1-1	CASRPTTENTEAFF	TGTGCCAGCAGACCGACGACAGAGAACACTGAAGCTTTCTTT
13	.	many	TRBV12-3/TRBV12-4	TRBJ1-2	CASSLGGVYGYTF	TGTGCCAGCAGTTTGGGAGGAGTCTATGGCTACACCTTC
13	.	many	TRBV7-9	TRBJ1-2	CASSLAQEGFYTF	TGTGCCAGCAGCTTAGCGCAGGAGGGATTTTACACCTTC
16	.	few	TRBV10-2	TRBJ2-2	CASSESPGRRSGELFF	TGCGCCAGCAGTGAGTCGCCGGGACGAAGAAGCGGGGAGCTGTTTTTT
14	.	many	TRBV6-5	TRBJ2-5	CASSYGQFEETQYF	TGTGCCAGCAGTTACGGGCAGTTCGAAGAGACCCAGTACTTC
17	.	.	TRBV5-1	TRBJ1-1	CASSLEWEISGGPEAFF	TGCGCCAGCAGCTTGGAATGGGAAATAAGTGGGGGACCTGAAGCTTTCTTT
17	.	many	TRBV7-9	TRBJ1-2	CASSLYRSSGVNYGYTF	TGTGCCAGCAGCTTATATCGATCCTCGGGTGTTAACTATGGCTACACCTTC
14	.	many	TRBV20-1	TRBJ1-4	CSALEGRSIGKLFF	TGCAGTGCTTTGGAGGGCAGGTCGATCGGAAAACTGTTTTTT
14	.	.	TRBV5-4	TRBJ1-1	CASSNRAGYTEAFF	TGTGCCAGCAGCAACAGGGCGGGGTACACTGAAGCTTTCTTT
13	.	many	TRBV29-1	TRBJ2-5	CSVQGRYQETQYF	TGCAGCGTTCAGGGGCGGTACCAAGAGACCCAGTACTTC
14	.	few	TRBV7-2	TRBJ1-2	CASSPGLDFYGYTF	TGTGCCAGCAGCCCCGGACTCGATTTCTATGGCTACACCTTC
16	TRBD1	.	TRBV5-1	TRBJ1-5	CASSLDRGRATDTQHF	TGCGCCAGCAGCTTGGACAGGGGACGGGCCACAGATACGCAGCATTTT
15	.	many	TRBV5-1	TRBJ2-3	CASSSRDGLTDTQYF	TGCGCCAGCAGCTCCCGGGACGGACTGACAGATACGCAGTATTTT
17	.	many	TRBV10-3	TRBJ2-3	CAISESSRRSSTDTQYF	TGTGCCATCAGTGAGTCTTCGAGGAGGTCTAGCACAGATACGCAGTATTTT
17	TRBD1	many	TRBV20-1	TRBJ1-1	CSARDQEQGNQNTEAFF	TGCAGTGCTAGAGATCAGGAACAGGGGAACCAGAACACTGAAGCTTTCTTT
11	.	.	TRBV6-5	TRBJ2-7	CASSYGEGEYF	TGTGCCAGCAGTTACGGGGAAGGGGAGTACTTC
13	TRBD2	many	TRBV20-1	TRBJ2-1	CSAPAGAYNEQFF	TGCAGTGCCCCTGCGGGAGCCTACAATGAGCAGTTCTTC
13	.	.	TRBV7-8	TRBJ2-7	CASRPGTAYEQYF	TGTGCCAGCAGACCAGGGACCGCCTACGAGCAGTACTTC
16	TRBD2	many	TRBV12-3/TRBV12-4	TRBJ2-2	CASSPLAGGTVGELFF	TGTGCCAGCAGTCCCCTGGCGGGAGGGACTGTAGGGGAGCTGTTTTTT
15	.	.	TRBV7-9	TRBJ2-1	CASSLPMELNNEQFF	TGTGCCAGCAGCTTACCCATGGAGCTAAACAATGAGCAGTTCTTC
13	.	many	TRBV12-3/TRBV12-4	TRBJ2-5	CASSWVGSETQYF	TGTGCCAGCAGCTGGGTCGGGAGTGAGACCCAGTACTTC
15	.	few	TRBV5-1	TRBJ2-5	CASQIRGSALETQYF	TGCGCCAGCCAAATTAGGGGGTCCGCGTTGGAGACCCAGTACTTC
12	TRBD2	.	TRBV6-2/TRBV6-3	TRBJ2-1	CATRTSVHEQFF	TGTGCCACCCGGACTAGCGTTCATGAGCAGTTCTTC
16	TRBD2	few	TRBV6-1	TRBJ2-5	CASSPTSGRRKETQYF	TGTGCCAGCAGTCCGACTAGCGGGAGGCGGAAAGAGACCCAGTACTTC